This TCR beta chain is drawn from a study of blood T cell repertoires in COVID-19. Across the whole study: From the United States, Italy and Spain came samples of acute and convalescent COVID-19.

Clones were read by immunoSEQ multiplex PCR, and TCRdb kept only the in-frame ones, dropping some. Found here are 200,000 or so clones, around 84% of them singletons; the top ten hold more than 4.5%. This clone was counted a few times. Deletions cut 5 bases from V and 9 bases from J, with 8 bases between. The V gene's germline CDR1 is MNHEY and CDR2 SVGEGT. CDR3 size: 11 residues. The specimen was peripheral blood. The V gene is TRBV6-2 or TRBV6-3, the J gene TRBJ1-5; a possible D gene is TRBD1 (5 bases). This receptor was obtained from a woman aged 55 to 70 who had recovered from COVID-19. CDR3 sequence: CASSMGGPQHF. For the CDR3, the DNA is TGTGCCAGCAGTATGGGGGGGCCCCAGCATTTT.